This TCR beta chain emerged from a study of T-cell memory formation after mild COVID-19 listed by TCRdb under 2021. General notes on the study: TCR sequence clusters from the two donors were largely donor specific. The cohort was made up of two young adult volunteers, one female and one male, who were previously healthy. T-cell clones expanding and contracting after mild COVID-19 in a couple of donors were tracked by longitudinal TCRalpha and TCRbeta repertoire sequencing.

The CDR3 runs 16 amino acids, cysteine and phenylalanine included. Of the read, only the CDR3 DNA is kept; its 48 bases are in frame from base 1. At the junction V is shortened by 5 bases and J by 0 bases, with 13 bases in between. The germline V gene supplies CDR1 SGHVS and CDR2 FNYEAQ. Sequencing relied on an Illumina NovaSeq 6000. TCRalpha and TCRbeta cDNA libraries were constructed by 5'RACE with constant-segment primers, with sample barcodes and unique molecular identifiers being introduced. RNA was extracted from every sample with Trizol reagent. Libraries were amplified in two PCR steps, with a second sample barcode and Illumina TruSeq adapters added in the second step. The libraries were sequenced on an Illumina NovaSeq using 2 x 150 bp paired-end reads. The authors' pipeline ran thus. Demultiplexing of reads and collapsing into UMI-guided consensus sequences were performed with migec v1.2.7. With mixcr v2.1.11, UMI consensuses were aligned to TRA and TRB V and J templates and assembled into clonotypes. Expanded or contracted clonotypes were those called significant by both edgeR and NoisET, with noise models trained on biological replicates. For edgeR calls, the thresholds were a false discovery rate-adjusted p below 0.01 and a log2 fold-change of 1. PCA with hierarchical clustering of max-normalized trajectories of the 1000 most abundant clonotypes was used as exploratory dynamics analysis. The CD4 or CD8 phenotype of responding clones was assigned using the separately sequenced CD4+ and CD8+ repertoires. Through fastp at Q25 and MiXCR, TCRdb rebuilt clones from the public reads, retaining in-frame beta chains. Rows are combined by CDR3 protein, so each entry shows the most common genes and DNA. The V and J calls reflect TCRdb's pipeline rather than the authors' work. Recorded for this sample are 350,000 to 400,000 distinct CDR3 sequences; around an eighth of them occurred a single time. The ten largest clones take up around a fifth of the sample.

In this sample, this clonotype turned up a few times. Its antigen is currently not known. No per-base quality is available; no much larger clone lies one base away. PBMCs were isolated by Ficoll-Paque density gradient centrifugation. General conclusions and limits of the study: Only a couple of mild cases were covered by the study, and larger cohorts that include severe cases with pre-infection samples were considered necessary. Contracting CD4+ clones were located mainly in the CM and EM memory subsets, whereas CD8+ clones were found to be enriched in EMRA. From day 15 to 85, contracting clones showed balanced CD4/CD8 phenotypes, whereas a second wave of clones that expanded from day 15 to 37 leaned towards CD4+. Some responding clones were found in pre-infection memory, which suggests that pre-existing cross-reactive memory T cells took part in the SARS-CoV-2 response. SARS-CoV-2 specificity of the second-wave clones peaking on day 37 was not confirmed.

The TCR sequence derives from a man in his late teens or twenties who had mild COVID-19 (a few samples of this study predate the infection). The sample titles of this study are shuffled in the database, so cell type and time point are left out; the donor was told from shared clones. The chain joins TRBV7-6 to TRBJ2-2; the D call could be TRBD1 or TRBD2, with each sharing 5 bases. Input material: PBMCs or a T cell subset sorted from them (not recorded which). The CDR3 region has the sequence CASSATGTANTGELFF. The nucleotide sequence reads as follows: TGTGCCAGCAGCGCCACCGGGACGGCGAACACCGGGGAGCTGTTTTTT. Joined to the reference TRBV7-6 and TRBJ2-2 proteins, this CDR3 gives the full variable domain: GAGVSQSPRYKVTKRGQDVALRCDPISGHVSLYWYRQALGQGPEFLTYFNYEAQQDKSGLPNDRFSAERPEGSISTLTIQRTEQRDSAMYRCASSATGTANTGELFFGEGSRLTVL.